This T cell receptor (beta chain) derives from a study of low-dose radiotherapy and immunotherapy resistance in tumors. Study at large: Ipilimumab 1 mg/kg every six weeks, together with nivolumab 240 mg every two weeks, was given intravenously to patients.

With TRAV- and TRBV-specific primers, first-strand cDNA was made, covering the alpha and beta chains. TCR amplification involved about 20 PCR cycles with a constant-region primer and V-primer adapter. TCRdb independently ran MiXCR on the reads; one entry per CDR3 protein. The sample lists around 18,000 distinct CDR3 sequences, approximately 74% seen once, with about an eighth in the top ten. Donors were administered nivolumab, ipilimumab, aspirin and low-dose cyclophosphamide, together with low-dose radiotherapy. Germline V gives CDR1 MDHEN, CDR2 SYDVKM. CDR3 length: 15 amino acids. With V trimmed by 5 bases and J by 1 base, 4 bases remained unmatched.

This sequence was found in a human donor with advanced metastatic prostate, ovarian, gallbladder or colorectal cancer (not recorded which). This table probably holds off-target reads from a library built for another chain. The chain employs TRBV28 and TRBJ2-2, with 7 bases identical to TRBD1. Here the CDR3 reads CASSRDSLNTGELFF. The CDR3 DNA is TGTGCCAGCAGTCGGGACAGCTTGAACACCGGGGAGCTGTTTTTT.